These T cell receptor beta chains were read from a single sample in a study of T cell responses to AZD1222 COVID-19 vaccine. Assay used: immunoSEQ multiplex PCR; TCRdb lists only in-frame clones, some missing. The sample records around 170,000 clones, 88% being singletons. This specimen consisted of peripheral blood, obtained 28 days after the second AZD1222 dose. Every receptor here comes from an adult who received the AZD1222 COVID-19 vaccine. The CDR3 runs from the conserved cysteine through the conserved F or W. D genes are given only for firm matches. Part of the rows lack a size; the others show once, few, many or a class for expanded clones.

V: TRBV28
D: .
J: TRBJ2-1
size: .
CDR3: CASSRGVGSYNEQFF
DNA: TGTGCCAGCAGTAGGGGGGTCGGTAGCTACAATGAGCAGTTCTTC

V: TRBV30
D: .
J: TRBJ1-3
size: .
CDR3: CAWSVQGGNTIYF
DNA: TGTGCCTGGAGTGTACAGGGCGGAAACACCATATATTTT

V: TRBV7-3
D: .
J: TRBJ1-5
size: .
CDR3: CASSPGGGVAQPQHF
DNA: TGTGCCAGCAGCCCCGGGGGGGGAGTAGCTCAGCCCCAGCATTTT

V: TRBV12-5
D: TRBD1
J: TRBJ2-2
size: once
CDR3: CACGLPRQGGYTGELFF
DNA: TGTGCTTGTGGTTTGCCACGACAGGGGGGGTACACCGGGGAGCTGTTTTTT

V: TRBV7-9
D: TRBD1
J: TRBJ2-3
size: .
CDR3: CASSLTGVTDTQYF
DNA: TGTGCCAGCAGCTTAACAGGGGTCACAGATACGCAGTATTTT

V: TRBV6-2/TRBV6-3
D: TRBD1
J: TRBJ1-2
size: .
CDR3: CASSRDSNYGYTF
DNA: TGTGCCAGCAGTAGGGACAGTAACTATGGCTACACCTTC

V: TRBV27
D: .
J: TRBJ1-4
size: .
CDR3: CASSTDSNEKLFF
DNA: TGTGCCAGCAGTACAGACAGCAATGAAAAACTGTTTTTT

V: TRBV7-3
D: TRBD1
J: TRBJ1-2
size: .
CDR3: CASSVDRGPYGYTF
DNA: TGTGCCAGCAGCGTGGACAGGGGACCCTATGGCTACACCTTC

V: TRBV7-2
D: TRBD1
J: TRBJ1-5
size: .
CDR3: CASSLLRGGNQPQHF
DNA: TGTGCCAGCAGCTTACTCAGGGGGGGCAATCAGCCCCAGCATTTT

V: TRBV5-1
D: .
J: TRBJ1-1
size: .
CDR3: CASSLTQTGSAFF
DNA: TGCGCCAGCAGCTTGACGCAGACAGGTTCAGCTTTCTTT

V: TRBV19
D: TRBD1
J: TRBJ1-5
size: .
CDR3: CASSRTGDGTNQPQHF
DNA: TGTGCCAGTAGCCGGACAGGGGATGGGACAAATCAGCCCCAGCATTTT

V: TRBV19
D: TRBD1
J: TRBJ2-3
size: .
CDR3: CASSPWTGMGDTQYF
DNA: TGTGCCAGTAGTCCCTGGACAGGGATGGGGGATACGCAGTATTTT

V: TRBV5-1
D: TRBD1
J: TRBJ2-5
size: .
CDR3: CASSLGGQVFQETQYF
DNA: TGCGCCAGCAGCTTAGGGGGACAGGTCTTCCAAGAGACCCAGTACTTC

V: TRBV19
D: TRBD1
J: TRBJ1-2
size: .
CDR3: CATRTGNGYTF
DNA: TGTGCCACCCGGACAGGGAATGGCTACACCTTC

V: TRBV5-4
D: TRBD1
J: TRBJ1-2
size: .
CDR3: CASSSQTGVYGYTF
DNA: TGTGCCAGCAGCTCCCAGACAGGGGTGTATGGCTACACCTTC

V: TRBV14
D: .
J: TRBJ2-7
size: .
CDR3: CASSQTGLSTSYEQYF
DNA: TGTGCCAGCAGCCAAACCGGGCTTTCGACCTCCTACGAGCAGTACTTC

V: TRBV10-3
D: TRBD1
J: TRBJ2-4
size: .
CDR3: CAISTSGGFGNIQYF
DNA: TGTGCCATCAGTACATCAGGGGGATTTGGAAACATTCAGTACTTC

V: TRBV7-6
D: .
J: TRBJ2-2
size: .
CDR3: CASSLRLASSTGELFF
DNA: TGTGCCAGCAGCTTAAGACTGGCCTCGAGCACCGGGGAGCTGTTTTTT

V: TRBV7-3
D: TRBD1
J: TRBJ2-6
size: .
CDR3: CASGMSQGVDGANVLTF
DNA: TGTGCCAGCGGTATGAGTCAGGGGGTGGACGGGGCCAACGTCCTGACTTTC

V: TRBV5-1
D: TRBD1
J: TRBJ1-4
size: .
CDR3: CASRGGTGGPNEKLFF
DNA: TGCGCCAGCAGGGGAGGGACAGGGGGTCCTAATGAAAAACTGTTTTTT

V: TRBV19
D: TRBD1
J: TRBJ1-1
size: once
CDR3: CASSIRGQGVTEAFF
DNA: TGTGCCAGTAGTATACGGGGACAGGGAGTCACTGAAGCTTTCTTT

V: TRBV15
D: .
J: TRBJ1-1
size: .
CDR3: CATSRDVGRGTEAFF
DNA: TGTGCCACCAGCAGAGATGTGGGTCGGGGAACTGAAGCTTTCTTT

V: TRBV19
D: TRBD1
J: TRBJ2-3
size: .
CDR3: CASSPGTGADTQYF
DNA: TGTGCCAGTAGTCCGGGGACAGGGGCAGATACGCAGTATTTT

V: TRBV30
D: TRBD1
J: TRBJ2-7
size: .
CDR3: CAWSLGQGLNEQYF
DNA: TGTGCCTGGAGTCTGGGACAGGGGTTAAACGAGCAGTACTTC

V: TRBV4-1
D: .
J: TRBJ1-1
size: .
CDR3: CASSQDRHLEAFF
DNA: TGCGCCAGCAGCCAAGATAGGCACCTCGAAGCTTTCTTT